Sequencing of this T cell receptor beta chain was carried out in a study of T cell responses to AZD1222 COVID-19 vaccine (dated by TCRdb to 2020 to 2023). Regarding the study in general: TCR sequencing was performed for about 250 trial participants, of whom around 200 were given two doses of AZD1222 and roughly 25 were given two doses of MenACWY control vaccine. Trial participants were enrolled into age subgroups of 18-55, 56-69 and 70-plus years, which contained 148, 28 and 57 TCR-sequenced participants, respectively.

CDR1 and CDR2 (SGHTS, YDEGEE) derive from the germline V gene. V is trimmed back by 4 bases and J by 7 bases, and the junction contains 8 bases that no gene match accounts for. The CDR3 spans 14 residues, from the cysteine through the phenylalanine. Of the read, only the CDR3 DNA is kept; its 42 bases are in frame from base 1. Concerning this clone: It lacks a known antigen. Base qualities are not at hand, and no much larger clone is one base apart.

General study outcomes and caveats: After two AZD1222 doses, both the breadth and the depth of spike-specific TCRs were significantly higher than at day 0 and than in MenACWY recipients. Participants were mostly white British and included more females than males, and it was suggested by the authors that clonal diversity may have been underestimated. Reportedly, almost half of the unique spike-specific TCRs recognized epitopes lying outside the regions that are mutated in the B.1.351 and B.1.1.7 variants. Vaccine-associated CD4 TCRs spanned the whole spike protein, with dominant responses in regions 160-218 and 743-854. Conclusions about previously exposed vaccinees are limited, since just five or six AZD1222 recipients were seropositive for SARS-CoV-2 at baseline. No day 14 peak-response samples were available, so repertoires were characterized only after the peak T cell response. The 56-69-year group was small, and its depth increase did not reach significance, likely because of low power.

In light of the paper, this sample's time point label describes: about 28 days (+/-7) after the second vaccine dose. AZD1222 recipients whose second dose came at about 4 weeks and those whose second dose came at about 12 weeks were combined into one group, since spike-specific TCR depth and breadth did not differ between the two schedules. Vaccinee samples came from UK trials COV001 and COV002, including a single-blind randomized controlled phase 2/3 trial of AZD1222 (ChAdOx1 nCoV-19) in healthy adults. For TCRbeta chain sequencing, PBMC samples were collected from trial participants at day 0 and at day 28 after the second dose. The CDR3 regions of human TCRbeta chains were analyzed by immunosequencing. On the authors' methods: Repertoire TCRs were checked for matches against a reference library of SARS-CoV-2-specific TCRs that had been generated using the MIRA antigen-specificity platform. Breadth was defined as the fraction of unique TCRs that were SARS-CoV-2-associated. Depth was defined as the fraction of total T cells that were SARS-CoV-2-associated. Using the MIRA data, each spike-specific TCR was assigned both to the spike region to which the TCR was reactive and to a CD4 or CD8 class. Log10-transformed breadth and depth values were compared by one-way ANOVA with Sidak's multiple comparisons tests. TCRdb took this table from immuneACCESS and kept in-frame rearrangements with V and J called. Such tables lack part of the clones; where checked against another copy, unresolved V genes explain under half of the gap, and the rest is unexplained. V, J and clone size are taken as reported in that table, and D and trimming were inferred from the DNA itself. The sample table holds some 81,000 clones, of which 86% were seen once. The top ten clonotypes cover 5.6% of the sample.

The sequencing here drew on peripheral blood, taken 28 days after the second AZD1222 dose. Recombination linked TRBV5-8 to TRBJ1-2, with 9 bases in between that match TRBD1. This clonotype was obtained from an adult who received the AZD1222 COVID-19 vaccine. The CDR3 has the sequence CASSVRDRVIGYTF. The sequenced DNA: TGTGCCAGCAGCGTCCGGGACAGGGTAATTGGCTACACCTTC.